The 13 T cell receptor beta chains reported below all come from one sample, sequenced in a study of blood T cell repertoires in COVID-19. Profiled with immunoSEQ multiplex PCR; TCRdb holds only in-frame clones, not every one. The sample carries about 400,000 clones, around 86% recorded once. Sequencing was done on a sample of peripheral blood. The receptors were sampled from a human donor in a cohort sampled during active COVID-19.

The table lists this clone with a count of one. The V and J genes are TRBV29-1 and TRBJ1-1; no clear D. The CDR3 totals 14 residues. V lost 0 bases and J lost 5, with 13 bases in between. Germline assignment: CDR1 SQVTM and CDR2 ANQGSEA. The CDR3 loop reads CSVEEGGSGTEAFF. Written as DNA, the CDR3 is TGCAGCGTTGAAGAGGGAGGCAGTGGGACTGAAGCTTTCTTT.

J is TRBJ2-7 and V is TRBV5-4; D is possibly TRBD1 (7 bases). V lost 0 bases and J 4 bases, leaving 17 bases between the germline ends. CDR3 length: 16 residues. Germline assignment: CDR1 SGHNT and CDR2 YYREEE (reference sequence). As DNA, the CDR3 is TGTGCCAGCAGCTTGGGCGGGACAGCTAGAACTTACGAGCAGTACTTC. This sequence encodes CASSLGGTARTYEQYF.

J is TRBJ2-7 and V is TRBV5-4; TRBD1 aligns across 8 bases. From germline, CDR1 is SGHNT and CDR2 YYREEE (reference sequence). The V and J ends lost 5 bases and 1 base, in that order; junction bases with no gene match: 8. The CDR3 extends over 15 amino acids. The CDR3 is CASRPGQDLSYEQYF. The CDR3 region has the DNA TGTGCCAGCAGGCCGGGACAGGATCTTTCCTACGAGCAGTACTTC.

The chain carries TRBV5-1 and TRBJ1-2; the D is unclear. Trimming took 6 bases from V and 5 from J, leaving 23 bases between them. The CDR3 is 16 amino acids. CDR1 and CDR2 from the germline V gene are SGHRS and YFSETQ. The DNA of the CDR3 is TGCGCCAGCACCCGAGCAGGTCTACAGTTCCCTTATGGCTACACCTTC. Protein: CASTRAGLQFPYGYTF.

Here the CDR3 DNA reads TGCGCCAGCAAAACAAGGGTCGGGGTTAACTATGGCTACACCTTC. This gives the protein CASKTRVGVNYGYTF. This chain uses TRBV5-1 with TRBJ1-2; D is unclear. This CDR3 has 15 amino acids. The ends were cut back, 6 bases at V and 1 base at J, with 16 bases in the middle. Germline V gene sequence: CDR1 SGHRS, CDR2 YFSETQ.

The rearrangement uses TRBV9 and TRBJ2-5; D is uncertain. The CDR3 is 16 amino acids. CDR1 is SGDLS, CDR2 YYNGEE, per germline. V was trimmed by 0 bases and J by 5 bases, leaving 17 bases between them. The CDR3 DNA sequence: TGTGCCAGCAGCGTAGGCCCAGACCCGCCGAGGGAGACCCAGTACTTC. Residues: CASSVGPDPPRETQYF.

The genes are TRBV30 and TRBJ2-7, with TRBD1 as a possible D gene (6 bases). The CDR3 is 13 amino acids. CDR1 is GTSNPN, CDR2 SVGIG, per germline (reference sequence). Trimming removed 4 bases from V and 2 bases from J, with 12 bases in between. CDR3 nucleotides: TGTGCCTGGACATTGACAGGAACCTACGAGCAGTACTTC. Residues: CAWTLTGTYEQYF.

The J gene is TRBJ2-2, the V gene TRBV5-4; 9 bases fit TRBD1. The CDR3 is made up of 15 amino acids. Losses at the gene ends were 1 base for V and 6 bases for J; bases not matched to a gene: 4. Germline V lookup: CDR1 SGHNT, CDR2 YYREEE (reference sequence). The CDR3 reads CASSLLDRGPGELFF. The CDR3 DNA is TGTGCCAGCAGCTTGTTGGACAGGGGTCCCGGGGAGCTGTTTTTT.

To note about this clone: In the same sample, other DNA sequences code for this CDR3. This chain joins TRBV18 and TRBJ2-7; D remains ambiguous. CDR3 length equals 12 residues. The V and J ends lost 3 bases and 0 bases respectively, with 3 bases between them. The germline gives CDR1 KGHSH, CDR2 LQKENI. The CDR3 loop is CASSPSSYEQYF. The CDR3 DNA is TGTGCCAGCTCACCCAGCTCCTACGAGCAGTACTTC. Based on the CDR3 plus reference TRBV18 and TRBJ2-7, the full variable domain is NAGVMQNPRHLVRRRGQEARLRCSPMKGHSHVYWYRQLPEEGLKFMVYLQKENIIDESGMPKERFSAEFPKEGPSILRIQQVVRGDSAAYFCASSPSSYEQYFGPGTRLTVT.

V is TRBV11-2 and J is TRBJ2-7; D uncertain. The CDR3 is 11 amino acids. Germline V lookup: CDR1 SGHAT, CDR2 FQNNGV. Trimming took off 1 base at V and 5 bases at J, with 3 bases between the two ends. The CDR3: CASSLGNEQYF. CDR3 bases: TGTGCCAGCAGCTTAGGTAACGAGCAGTACTTC.

CDR3: CASSGSGRAAYEQYF. CDR3 bases: TGTGCCAGCAGCGGTAGCGGGAGGGCCGCATACGAGCAGTACTTC. The chain combines TRBV5-6 with TRBJ2-7, with 11 bases fitting TRBD2. Germline V lookup: CDR1 SGHDT, CDR2 YYEEEE. The CDR3 is 15 residues long. Trimming removed 4 bases from V and 4 bases from J; junction bases left unmatched: 7.

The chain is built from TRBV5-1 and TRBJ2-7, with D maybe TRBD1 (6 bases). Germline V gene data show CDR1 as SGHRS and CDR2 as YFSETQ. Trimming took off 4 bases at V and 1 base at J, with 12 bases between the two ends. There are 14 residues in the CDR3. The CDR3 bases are TGCGCCAGCAGCGGGTCCGACAGGTCCTACGAGCAGTACTTC. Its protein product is CASSGSDRSYEQYF.

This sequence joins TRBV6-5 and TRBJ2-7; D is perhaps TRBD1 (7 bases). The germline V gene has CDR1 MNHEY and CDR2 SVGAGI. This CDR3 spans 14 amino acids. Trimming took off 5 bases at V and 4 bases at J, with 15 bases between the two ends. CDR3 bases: TGTGCCAGCAGTAGGACAGGAGGGTTATACGAGCAGTACTTC. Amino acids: CASSRTGGLYEQYF.